The rows below give T cell receptor beta chains drawn from one sample of a study of cytotoxic CD8 clonotypes in ibrutinib-treated CLL. The repertoire was sequenced with immunoSEQ multiplex PCR; TCRdb's copy has only in-frame clones and lacks some. The table shows 150,000 to 200,000 clones, with roughly 90% occurring only once. The material sequenced was PBMCs, taken at disease progression, from a patient treated with ibrutinib. These receptors originate from a human donor with chronic lymphocytic leukemia. The CDR3 runs from the conserved cysteine through the conserved F or W. D genes are given only for firm matches. A clone size is listed for some rows: how often the clone was seen (once, few, many), or a class if it is expanded.

.	.	TRBV29-1	TRBJ2-4	CSVEEPGMGPTRNIQYF	TGCAGCGTTGAAGAACCCGGAATGGGGCCGACGCGGAACATTCAGTACTTC
.	.	TRBV5-6	TRBJ2-5	CASSFGTAGKETQYF	TGTGCCAGCAGCTTTGGTACGGCAGGAAAAGAGACCCAGTACTTC
.	.	TRBV7-3	TRBJ1-1	CASSPLPEAEAFF	TGTGCCAGCAGCCCCCTACCGGAGGCTGAAGCTTTCTTT
.	.	TRBV29-1	TRBJ2-1	CSAKGWNEQFF	TGCAGCGCGAAAGGGTGGAATGAGCAGTTCTTC
.	TRBD2	TRBV11-3	TRBJ2-7	CASSLIAGHYEQYF	TGTGCCAGCAGCTTAATAGCGGGCCACTACGAGCAGTACTTC
.	TRBD1	TRBV4-1	TRBJ1-2	CASSQTPGQGILDYGYTF	TGCGCCAGCAGCCAAACGCCGGGACAGGGGATTCTTGATTATGGCTACACCTTC
.	TRBD2	TRBV5-8	TRBJ2-1	CASSPGLASYNEQFF	TGTGCCAGCAGCCCGGGACTAGCTTCCTACAATGAGCAGTTCTTC
.	.	TRBV9	TRBJ2-7	CASSVGWGLAGEQYF	TGTGCCAGCAGCGTGGGGTGGGGGCTGGCGGGTGAGCAGTACTTC
.	TRBD1	TRBV19	TRBJ2-1	CASKKGGSNEQFF	TGTGCCAGTAAAAAAGGGGGCTCCAATGAGCAGTTCTTC
.	.	TRBV28	TRBJ1-1	CASRGVWGDSTEAFF	TGTGCCAGCAGAGGCGTCTGGGGGGATAGCACTGAAGCTTTCTTT
.	.	TRBV7-6	TRBJ2-1	CASSGSGTNEQFF	TGTGCCAGCAGCGGATCAGGGACCAATGAGCAGTTCTTC
.	.	TRBV30	TRBJ1-1	CAWSGLGGGEAFF	TGTGCCTGGAGTGGTCTAGGAGGGGGTGAAGCTTTCTTT
.	.	TRBV7-6	TRBJ2-1	CASSLQSQNEQFF	TGTGCCAGCAGCTTACAATCCCAGAATGAGCAGTTCTTC
few	TRBD1	TRBV7-9	TRBJ2-1	CASSPGQENDNEQFF	TGTGCCAGCAGCCCAGGACAGGAAAACGACAATGAGCAGTTCTTC
.	.	TRBV6-1	TRBJ2-4	CASSARDGLAKNIQYF	TGTGCCAGCAGTGCCCGGGACGGATTAGCCAAAAACATTCAGTACTTC
.	TRBD1	TRBV29-1	TRBJ1-5	CSVGGSDRLNQPQHF	TGCAGCGTTGGAGGATCGGACAGGCTCAATCAGCCCCAGCATTTT
.	TRBD1	TRBV5-1	TRBJ2-1	CASSSGQYNEQFF	TGCGCCAGCAGCTCGGGACAGTACAATGAGCAGTTCTTC
.	.	TRBV20-1	TRBJ2-7	CSASNLFEQYF	TGCAGTGCTAGCAACCTGTTCGAGCAGTACTTC
.	.	TRBV5-4	TRBJ2-1	CASSLAFNEQFF	TGTGCCAGCAGCTTGGCCTTCAATGAGCAGTTCTTC
.	.	TRBV18	TRBJ2-2	CASSSQGWDTGELFF	TGTGCCAGCTCGTCACAGGGTTGGGACACCGGGGAGCTGTTTTTT
.	.	TRBV19	TRBJ1-5	CASSVRTGSNQPQHF	TGTGCCAGTAGTGTCAGAACAGGGAGTAATCAGCCCCAGCATTTT
.	TRBD1	TRBV5-1	TRBJ2-5	CASSSRTGRETQYF	TGCGCCAGCAGCAGTCGGACAGGTCGGGAGACCCAGTACTTC